Below are 23 T cell receptor beta chains sequenced from a single sample in a study of T cell responses to AZD1222 COVID-19 vaccine. This table comes from immunoSEQ multiplex PCR, and its TCRdb copy is limited to in-frame clones, with some not included. The sample consists of approximately 80,000 clones, around 90% of them appearing once. The source was peripheral blood, collected on day 0 of AZD1222 vaccination. The receptors here all came from an adult in good health.

The chain recombines TRBV3-1 (or the pseudogene TRBV3-2) with TRBJ2-7, with D possibly called TRBD1 or TRBD2 (5 bases each). This CDR3 comprises 13 residues. V lost 4 bases and J 3 bases, leaving 10 bases between the germline ends. The germline V gene encodes CDR1 LGHDT and CDR2 YNNKEL (reference sequence). Here the CDR3 reads CASSPGRGYEQYF. The CDR3 DNA reads as TGTGCCAGCAGCCCGGGACGGGGCTACGAGCAGTACTTC.

The V and J genes are TRBV27 and TRBJ1-1; 9 positions match TRBD1. Germline assignment: CDR1 MNHEY and CDR2 SMNVEV (reference sequence). This CDR3 has 15 residues. V shed 4 bases and J 3 bases; nucleotides not matched to a gene: 6. CDR3 loop: CASSSQGARDTEAFF. The CDR3 coding sequence is TGTGCCAGCAGTTCACAGGGGGCGAGGGACACTGAAGCTTTCTTT.

This clone occurred once. The chain is built from TRBV10-3 and TRBJ2-2; 7 bases map to TRBD1. V dropped 10 bases and J dropped 4; count of bases not matched to a gene: 18. Germline values: CDR1 ENHRY, CDR2 SYGVKD. The CDR3 totals 17 residues. The DNA for the CDR3 is TGTGCCAGCGATCGCGGCATTGGGACAGCTATCACCGGGGAGCTGTTTTTT. This encodes CASDRGIGTAITGELFF.

The chain is built from TRBV4-2 and TRBJ2-3; 8 bases are a match to TRBD1. The J segment lost 4 bases and the V segment lost 0 bases, leaving 6 bases of the junction unmatched. In germline, CDR1 is LGHNA, CDR2 YNFKEQ. CDR3 length: 16 residues. CDR3 nucleotide sequence: TGTGCCAGCAGCCAAGACCTAGACAGGGGCGCAGATACGCAGTATTTT. Amino acids: CASSQDLDRGADTQYF.

The chain recombines TRBV5-1 with TRBJ1-1, with D unresolved. The CDR3 runs 15 residues. The ends were cut back, 4 bases at V and 0 bases at J, with 13 bases in the middle. Germline V gene sequence: CDR1 SGHRS, CDR2 YFSETQ. CDR3 amino acids: CASSAQLNMNTEAFF. DNA of the CDR3: TGCGCCAGCAGCGCACAGCTTAACATGAACACTGAAGCTTTCTTT.

CDR3 amino acids: CASSATRTGAGNTIYF. CDR3 bases: TGTGCCAGCAGCGCGACCCGGACAGGGGCTGGAAACACCATATATTTT. The chain joins TRBV7-8 to TRBJ1-3; 9 nucleotides align to TRBD1. Per the germline V gene, CDR1 is SGHVS and CDR2 is FQNEAQ. Trimming at V came to 5 bases and at J to 2 bases, leaving 7 bases not matched to a gene. This CDR3 is built from 16 residues.

The chain joins TRBV12-5 to TRBJ1-1; D remains unclear. V lost 2 bases and J 3 bases, leaving 7 bases between the germline ends. Germline assignment: CDR1 LGHNT and CDR2 FRNRAP. This CDR3 has 13 amino acids. In DNA, the CDR3 is TGTGCTAGTGGTTTGTACGAGTACACTGAAGCTTTCTTT. Its translation is CASGLYEYTEAFF.

The rearrangement uses TRBV5-5 and TRBJ1-1; D may be TRBD1 (5 bases). V lost 6 bases to trimming and J lost 3 bases, with 15 bases between them. Germline V lookup: CDR1 SGHKS, CDR2 YYEKEE (reference sequence). The CDR3 runs to 14 residues. As DNA, the CDR3 is TGTGCCAGCATCGTGAGGGGTGGCTACACTGAAGCTTTCTTT. Protein product: CASIVRGGYTEAFF. Together with reference TRBV5-5 and TRBJ1-1, the CDR3 gives the full variable domain: DAGVTQSPTHLIKTRGQQVTLRCSPISGHKSVSWYQQVLGQGPQFIFQYYEKEERGRGNFPDRFSARQFPNYSSELNVNALLLGDSALYLCASIVRGGYTEAFFGQGTRLTVV.

This clone is a singleton in its sample. The chain combines TRBV6-1 with TRBJ1-5, with a possible D match to TRBD1 (6 bases). The CDR3 extends over 16 amino acids. The germline CDR1 and CDR2 sequences are MNHNS and SASEGT. V was trimmed by 2 bases and J by 4 bases, leaving 15 bases between them. This chain's CDR3 is CASSETTGEPNQPQHF. Here the CDR3 DNA reads TGTGCCAGCAGTGAAACGACAGGAGAACCTAATCAGCCCCAGCATTTT.

This chain links TRBV10-3 with TRBJ2-7; TRBD1 aligns across 8 bases. V trimming: 3 bases; J trimming: 3 bases; junction bases outside the gene matches: 7. The length of the CDR3 is 15 residues. Germline V gene sequence: CDR1 ENHRY, CDR2 SYGVKD. DNA for the CDR3: TGTGCCATCAGTGAAAACCCGGACAGGGACTACGAGCAGTACTTC. The encoded protein is CAISENPDRDYEQYF.

This rearrangement joins TRBV28 to TRBJ1-3; D not resolved. This CDR3 has 10 amino acids. V was trimmed by 9 bases and J by 7 bases, leaving 7 bases between them. From germline, CDR1 is MDHEN and CDR2 SYDVKM. The CDR3 is CASASNTIYF. The CDR3 bases are TGTGCCAGTGCCTCGAACACCATATATTTT.

This chain joins TRBV10-3 and TRBJ2-5; 8 bases line up with TRBD1. With V trimmed by 4 bases and J by 4 bases, 8 bases remained unmatched. Germline V gives CDR1 ENHRY, CDR2 SYGVKD. CDR3 length: 15 residues. This CDR3 is CAISVGTGVGETQYF. The DNA for the CDR3 is TGTGCCATCAGTGTCGGGACAGGAGTGGGAGAGACCCAGTACTTC.

The gene calls are TRBV19 and TRBJ1-4; 8 bases match TRBD1. Germline V lookup: CDR1 LNHDA, CDR2 SQIVND (reference sequence). The CDR3 extends over 13 amino acids. The CDR3 is CASQSGTGEKLFF. CDR3 DNA sequence: TGTGCAAGCCAATCCGGGACAGGCGAAAAACTGTTTTTT.

The DNA of the CDR3 is TGTGCCAGCAGTCCCCGGGAAGTCTATGGCTACACCTTC. Protein: CASSPREVYGYTF. V is TRBV6-7 and J is TRBJ1-2, with no clear D. TRBV6-7 is identified as an open reading frame with a role that is uncertain. V lost 5 bases, J lost 4 bases, and 11 bases lay in between. The CDR3 totals 13 residues.

The rearrangement uses TRBV6-5 and TRBJ2-7, with D maybe TRBD2 (6 bases). Trimming took 4 bases from V and 7 from J, leaving 14 bases between them. The CDR3 length is 13 residues. Germline V gene lookup returns CDR1 MNHEY and CDR2 SVGAGI. CDR3: CASSSLGGLEQYF. CDR3 sequence (DNA): TGTGCCAGCAGTTCCCTGGGGGGTTTGGAGCAGTACTTC.

The chain has TRBV30 and TRBJ2-1, with D uncertain. CDR3 length: 12 residues. With 0 bases removed from V and 9 bases from J, the gap between germline ends came to 9 bases. CDR1 is GTSNPN, CDR2 SVGIG, per germline (reference sequence). This CDR3 reads CAWSVLYGEQFF. CDR3 bases: TGTGCCTGGAGTGTACTGTATGGTGAGCAGTTCTTC. The full variable domain, its missing parts supplied by reference TRBV30 and TRBJ2-1, is SQTIHQWPATLVQPVGSPLSLECTVEGTSNPNLYWYRQAAGRGLQLLFYSVGIGQISSEVPQNLSASRPQDRQFILSSKKLLLSDSGFYLCAWSVLYGEQFFGPGTRLTVL.

The chain has TRBV9 and TRBJ1-1, with D possibly TRBD1 on 5 matching bases. The CDR3 consists of 13 residues. Trimming left V 1 base short and J 1 base short, with 5 bases between. CDR1 is SGDLS, CDR2 YYNGEE, per germline. Here the CDR3 reads CASSVTGNTEAFF. CDR3 nucleotides: TGTGCCAGCAGCGTAACAGGGAACACTGAAGCTTTCTTT.

V usage is TRBV27 and J usage is TRBJ2-1; D gene uncertain. Germline CDR1 and CDR2: MNHEY and SMNVEV (reference sequence). V lost 5 bases and J 0 bases, leaving 11 bases between the germline ends. This CDR3 comprises 15 residues. This CDR3 is CASSPDWSSYNEQFF. As DNA, the CDR3 is TGTGCCAGCAGTCCAGACTGGAGCTCCTACAATGAGCAGTTCTTC.

CDR3 DNA sequence: TGTGCCAGCAGCTCTCGGATAGCGGGAGGCTCCGGGGAGCTGTTTTTT. It specifies CASSSRIAGGSGELFF. The chain joins TRBV5-4 to TRBJ2-2; the match to TRBD2 covers 10 bases. CDR3 length: 16 amino acids. The trim removed 3 bases at V and 6 bases at J, leaving 8 bases unmatched. Germline V CDR1 and CDR2: SGHNT, YYREEE (reference sequence).

The rearrangement joins TRBV11-2 to TRBJ1-1; TRBD1 is a possible D gene (6 bases). The CDR3 has 14 residues. V shed 4 bases and J shed 1 base, with 10 bases lying between them. The germline V gene encodes CDR1 SGHAT and CDR2 FQNNGV. The CDR3 spells CASSWGHGNTEAFF. The CDR3 nucleotides read TGTGCCAGCAGCTGGGGACATGGGAACACTGAAGCTTTCTTT.

The chain uses TRBV7-9 and TRBJ2-5; D ambiguous. Germline loops: CDR1 SEHNR, CDR2 FQNEAQ (reference sequence). Trimming pared 4 bases from V and 3 bases from J, leaving 12 bases between. This CDR3 comprises 14 residues. The CDR3 protein is CASSSLERKETQYF. CDR3 DNA sequence: TGTGCCAGCAGCTCCCTCGAGAGAAAAGAGACCCAGTACTTC.

The V and J genes are TRBV5-1 and TRBJ1-3; D unclear. The CDR3 loop spans 14 amino acids. Germline lookup yields CDR1 SGHRS and CDR2 YFSETQ. The germline V and J ends were trimmed by 5 bases and 3 bases, with 12 bases remaining between them. CDR3 sequence (DNA): TGCGCCAGCAGTATCGGTGGGTTTGGAAACACCATATATTTT. Translation: CASSIGGFGNTIYF.

This chain connects TRBV11-3 to TRBJ2-1, with TRBD2 as a possible D gene (5 bases). The CDR3 has 15 amino acids. Germline CDR1 and CDR2: SGHNT and YENEEA. V dropped 4 bases and J dropped 5 bases, with 15 bases sitting between them. The CDR3 sequence: CASSSKPLGDNEQFF. Here the CDR3 DNA reads TGTGCCAGCAGCTCCAAACCCCTCGGGGACAATGAGCAGTTCTTC. The full variable domain, rest sourced from reference TRBV11-3 and TRBJ2-1, is EAGVVQSPRYKIIEKKQPVAFWCNPISGHNTLYWYLQNLGQGPELLIRYENEEAVDDSQLPKDRFSAERLKGVDSTLKIQPAELGDSAVYLCASSSKPLGDNEQFFGPGTRLTVL.